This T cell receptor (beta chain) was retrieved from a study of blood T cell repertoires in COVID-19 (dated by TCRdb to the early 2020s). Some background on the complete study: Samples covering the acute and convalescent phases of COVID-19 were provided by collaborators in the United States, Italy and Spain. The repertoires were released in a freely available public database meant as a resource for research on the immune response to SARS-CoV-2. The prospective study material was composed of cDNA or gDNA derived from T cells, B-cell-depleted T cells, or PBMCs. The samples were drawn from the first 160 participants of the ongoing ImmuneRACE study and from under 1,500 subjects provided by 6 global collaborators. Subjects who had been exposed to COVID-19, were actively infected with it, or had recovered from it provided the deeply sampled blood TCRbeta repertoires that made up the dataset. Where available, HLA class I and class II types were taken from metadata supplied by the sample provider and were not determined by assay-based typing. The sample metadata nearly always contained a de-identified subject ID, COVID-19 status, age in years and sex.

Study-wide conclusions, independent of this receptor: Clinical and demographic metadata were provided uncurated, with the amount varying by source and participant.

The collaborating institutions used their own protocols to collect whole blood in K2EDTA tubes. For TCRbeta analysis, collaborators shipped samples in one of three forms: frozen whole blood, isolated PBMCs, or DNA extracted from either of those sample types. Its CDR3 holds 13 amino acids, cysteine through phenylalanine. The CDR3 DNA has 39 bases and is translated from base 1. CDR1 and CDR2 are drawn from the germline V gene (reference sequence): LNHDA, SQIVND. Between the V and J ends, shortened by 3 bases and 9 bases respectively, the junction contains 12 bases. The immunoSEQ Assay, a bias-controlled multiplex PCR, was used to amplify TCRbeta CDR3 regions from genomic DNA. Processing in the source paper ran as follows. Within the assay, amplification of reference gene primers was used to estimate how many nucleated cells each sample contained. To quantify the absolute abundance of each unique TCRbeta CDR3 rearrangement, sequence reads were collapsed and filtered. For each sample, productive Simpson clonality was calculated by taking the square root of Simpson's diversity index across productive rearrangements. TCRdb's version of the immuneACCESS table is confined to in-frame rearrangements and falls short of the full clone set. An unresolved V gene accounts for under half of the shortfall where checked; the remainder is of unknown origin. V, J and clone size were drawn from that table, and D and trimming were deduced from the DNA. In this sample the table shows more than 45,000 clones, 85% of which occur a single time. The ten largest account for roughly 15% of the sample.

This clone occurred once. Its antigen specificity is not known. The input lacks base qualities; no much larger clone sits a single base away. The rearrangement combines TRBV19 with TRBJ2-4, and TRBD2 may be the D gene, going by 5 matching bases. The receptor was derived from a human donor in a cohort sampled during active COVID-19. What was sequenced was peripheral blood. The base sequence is TGTGCCAGTAGTATTGAAGAGGGTAGCATTCAGTACTTC. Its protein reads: CASSIEEGSIQYF.